This TCR beta chain is drawn from a study of blood T cell repertoires in COVID-19. Whole-study context: Donors in the United States, Italy and Spain gave samples during acute or convalescent COVID-19.

V gave up 4 bases and J gave up 4 bases; unmatched junction bases: 10. Germline CDR1 is SGHTS and CDR2 is YDEGEE. This CDR3 has 15 amino acids. Sequencing used immunoSEQ multiplex PCR; TCRdb keeps in-frame clones, though not all of them. The repertoire consists of under 75,000 clones, with 80% to 90% occurring once and the leading ten covering 2%. The TCR comes from a man under 40 with acute or convalescent COVID-19. The sample was peripheral blood. The chain is built from TRBV5-8 and TRBJ2-5; 7 nucleotides align to TRBD1. In nucleotides, the CDR3 is TGTGCCAGCAGCCCCGGGACAGATATGTCAGAGACCCAGTACTTC. Translating gives CASSPGTDMSETQYF.